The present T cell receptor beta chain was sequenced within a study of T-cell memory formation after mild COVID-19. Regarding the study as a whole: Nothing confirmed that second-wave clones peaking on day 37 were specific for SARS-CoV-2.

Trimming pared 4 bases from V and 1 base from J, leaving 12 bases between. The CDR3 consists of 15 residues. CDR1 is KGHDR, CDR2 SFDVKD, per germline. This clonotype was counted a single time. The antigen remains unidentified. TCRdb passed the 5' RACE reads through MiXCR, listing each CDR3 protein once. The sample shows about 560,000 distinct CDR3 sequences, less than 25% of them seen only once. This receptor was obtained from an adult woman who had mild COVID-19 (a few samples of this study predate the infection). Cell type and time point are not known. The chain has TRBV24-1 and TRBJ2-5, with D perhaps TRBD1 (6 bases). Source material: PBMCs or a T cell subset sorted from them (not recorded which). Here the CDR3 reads CATSDFGQIQETQYF. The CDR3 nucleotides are TGTGCCACCAGTGACTTTGGACAGATCCAAGAGACCCAGTACTTC.